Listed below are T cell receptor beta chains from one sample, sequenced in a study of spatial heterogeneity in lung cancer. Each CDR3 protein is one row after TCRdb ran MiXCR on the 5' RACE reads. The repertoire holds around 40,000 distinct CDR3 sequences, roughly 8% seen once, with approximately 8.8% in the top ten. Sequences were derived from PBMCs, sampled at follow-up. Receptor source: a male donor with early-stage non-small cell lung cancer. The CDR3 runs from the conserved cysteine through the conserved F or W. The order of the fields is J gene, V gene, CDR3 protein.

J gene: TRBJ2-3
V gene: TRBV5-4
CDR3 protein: CASSLVISGGPTDTQYF

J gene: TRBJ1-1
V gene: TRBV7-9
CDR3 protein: CASSEGTGGNTEAFF

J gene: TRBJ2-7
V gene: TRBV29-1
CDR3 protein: CSVWTGGYREQYF

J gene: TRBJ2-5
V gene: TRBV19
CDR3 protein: CASNPGHPRWETQYF

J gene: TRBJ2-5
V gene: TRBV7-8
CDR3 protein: CASSPRTGLGEETQYF

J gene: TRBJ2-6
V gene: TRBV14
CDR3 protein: CASSQLGAVSGANVLTF

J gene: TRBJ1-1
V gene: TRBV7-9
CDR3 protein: CASSFRGNTEAFF

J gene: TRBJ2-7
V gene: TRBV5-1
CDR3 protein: CASSLRGTGGNSYEQYF

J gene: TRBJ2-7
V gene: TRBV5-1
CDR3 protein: CASSLVAGGQNEQYF

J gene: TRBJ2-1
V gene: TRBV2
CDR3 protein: CASSEWATSYNEQFF

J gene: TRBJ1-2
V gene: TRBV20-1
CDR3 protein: CSAIRTDHGYTF

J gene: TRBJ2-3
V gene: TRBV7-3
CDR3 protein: CASSPYLGDTQYF

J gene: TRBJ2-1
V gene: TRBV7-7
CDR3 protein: CASSFIGADNEQFF

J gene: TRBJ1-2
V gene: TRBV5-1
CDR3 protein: CASSPTGGPGYTF

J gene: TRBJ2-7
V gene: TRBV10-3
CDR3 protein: CAISWTSGDYEQYF

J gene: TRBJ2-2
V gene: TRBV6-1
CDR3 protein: CASSEARWGTGELFF

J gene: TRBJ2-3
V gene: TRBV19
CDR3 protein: CASAGQGRTDTQYF

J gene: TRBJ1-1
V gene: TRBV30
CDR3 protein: CAWSVRTGFRGTEAFF

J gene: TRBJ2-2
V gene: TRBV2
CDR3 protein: CASSGGAASTGELFF

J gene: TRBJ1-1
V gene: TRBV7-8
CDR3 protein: CASSLGRGERNTEAFF

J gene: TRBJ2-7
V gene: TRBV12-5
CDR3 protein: CASGLVRLEGLHSNEQYF

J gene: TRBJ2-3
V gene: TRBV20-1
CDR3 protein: CSRWAPGTDTQYF

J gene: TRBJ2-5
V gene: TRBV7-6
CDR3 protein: CASSSIQETQYF

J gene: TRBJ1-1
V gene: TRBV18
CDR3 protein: CASSPPNNRVNTEAFF